One sample yielded the 25 T cell receptor beta chains listed below, sequenced in a study of cytomegalovirus exposure and HLA in healthy donors. PCR used 60 Vbeta primers and 13 Jbeta primers. Sequenced by immunoSEQ multiplex PCR; TCRdb stores in-frame clones only, minus some. The sample lists around 120,000 clones, roughly 65% occurring once. The sequenced material came from PBMCs. Receptors were obtained from a man aged 35 to 55 in good health and CMV-seropositive.

The V call is TRBV7-9, the J call TRBJ1-1, with 8 bases lining up with TRBD1. Germline CDR1 SEHNR, CDR2 FQNEAQ (reference sequence). This CDR3 spans 15 amino acids. The V segment lost 1 base and the J segment 4 bases; nucleotides outside the gene matches: 5. The CDR3 region is CASSLVSGGVTEAFF. The CDR3 DNA follows: TGTGCCAGCAGCTTAGTCTCAGGGGGCGTCACTGAAGCTTTCTTT. The entire variable domain, with the rest obtained from reference TRBV7-9 and TRBJ1-1, is as follows: DTGVSQNPRHKITKRGQNVTFRCDPISEHNRLYWYRQTLGQGPEFLTYFQNEAQLEKSRLLSDRFSAERPKGSFSTLEIQRTEQGDSAMYLCASSLVSGGVTEAFFGQGTRLTVV.

V and J are TRBV28 and TRBJ2-7; D perhaps matches TRBD1 (6 bases). The CDR3 runs 14 residues. Per germline, CDR1 MDHEN and CDR2 SYDVKM. Trimming removed 6 bases from V and 2 bases from J, with 14 bases in between. Here the CDR3 DNA reads TGTGCCAGCAGCACCTGGGACAAGACCTACGAGCAGTACTTC. It is translated as CASSTWDKTYEQYF.

The gene calls are TRBV7-2 and TRBJ1-5; unclear D gene. The CDR3 sequence is 16 residues long. Germline CDR1 is SGHTA and CDR2 is FQGNSA. V gave up 1 base and J gave up 0 bases, with 10 bases separating them. CDR3 amino acids: CASSLVYSYSNQPQHF. The DNA for the CDR3 is TGTGCCAGCAGCTTAGTTTACAGCTATAGCAATCAGCCCCAGCATTTT.

This chain links TRBV18 with TRBJ2-7; no definite D call. This CDR3 has 15 amino acids. The V gene lost 0 bases and the J gene lost 2 bases, with 11 bases spanning the gap. Germline lookup yields CDR1 KGHSH and CDR2 LQKENI. The CDR3 DNA reads as TGTGCCAGCTCACCACCCGGCACTATTACCTACGAGCAGTACTTC. This gives the protein CASSPPGTITYEQYF.

The chain carries TRBV7-8 and TRBJ1-1, with D maybe TRBD1 (6 bases). Trimming took off 1 base at V and 7 bases at J, with 16 bases between the two ends. The CDR3 is made up of 15 amino acids. In germline, CDR1 is SGHVS, CDR2 FQNEAQ. The CDR3 spells CASSLDSRGAGEAFF. CDR3 DNA sequence: TGTGCCAGCAGCTTAGACAGTCGGGGGGCGGGTGAAGCTTTCTTT.

This chain joins TRBV5-1 and TRBJ1-4; D is possibly TRBD1 (5 bases). CDR1 is SGHRS, CDR2 YFSETQ, per germline. CDR3 length: 14 residues. Trimming left V 4 bases short and J 4 bases short, with 11 bases between. CDR3 sequence (DNA): TGCGCCAGCAGCCCGACAGTGGGTAATGAAAAACTGTTTTTT. It translates to CASSPTVGNEKLFF.

This clone was counted between two and nine times. This chain uses TRBV29-1 with TRBJ2-7; 7 nucleotides line up with TRBD1. V was clipped by 3 bases and J by 5 bases; unmatched bases: 7. This CDR3 contains 13 residues. Germline CDR1 and CDR2: SQVTM and ANQGSEA. CDR3 protein: CSVEGQNQNEQYF. Here the CDR3 DNA reads TGCAGCGTTGAGGGACAGAATCAAAACGAGCAGTACTTC.

This clone showed up just once. The rearrangement joins TRBV5-1 to TRBJ1-2; a possible D gene is TRBD1 (6 bases). The germline V and J ends were trimmed by 2 bases and 6 bases, with 8 bases remaining between them. The CDR3 length is 12 residues. Looked up from germline, CDR1 is SGHRS and CDR2 is YFSETQ. For the CDR3, the DNA is TGCGCCAGCAGCTTAGGGGGGGATGGCTACACCTTC. It specifies CASSLGGDGYTF.

As for this clone: Because it lacks the conserved phenylalanine or tryptophan at the end, this CDR3 is likely a read error. The CDR3 region has the DNA TGTGCCAGCAGCCGCACGGGACAGGGGTTCTACGAGCAGTACCTC. As protein: CASSRTGQGFYEQYL. The rearrangement joins TRBV6-5 to TRBJ2-7; the match to TRBD1 covers 10 bases. The CDR3 contains 15 residues. Germline V gene lookup returns CDR1 MNHEY and CDR2 SVGAGI. J lost 3 bases, V lost 6 bases, and 8 bases had no gene match.

The chain carries TRBV7-8 and TRBJ2-7; 13 nucleotides match TRBD2. The CDR3 is 15 amino acids. Germline V gene data show CDR1 as SGHVS and CDR2 as FQNEAQ. Trimming cost V 5 bases and J 2 bases; bases outside gene matches: 3. CDR3 amino acids: CASSRGTSGAYEQYF. CDR3 bases: TGTGCCAGCAGCCGGGGGACTAGCGGGGCCTACGAGCAGTACTTC.

This chain connects TRBV2 to TRBJ2-4; 7 positions match TRBD2. The germline V gene has CDR1 SNHLY and CDR2 FYNNEI. With V trimmed by 4 bases and J by 1 base, 10 bases remained unmatched. CDR3 length: 17 residues. The CDR3, as DNA: TGTGCCAGCAGTGTGGGGGGGTTGGCAGGGGCCAAAAACATTCAGTACTTC. Translated, it gives CASSVGGLAGAKNIQYF.

V usage is TRBV28 and J usage is TRBJ2-6; TRBD1 matches at 8 bases. Per germline, CDR1 MDHEN and CDR2 SYDVKM. This CDR3 is 17 amino acids long. Trimming at V came to 6 bases and at J to 2 bases, leaving 9 bases not matched to a gene. CDR3 in amino acids: CASSRRQGSPGANVLTF. In DNA, the CDR3 is TGTGCCAGCAGCCGCAGACAGGGGTCGCCTGGGGCCAACGTCCTGACTTTC.

This clone was found a few times. J is TRBJ1-2 and V is TRBV9, with 11 bases fitting TRBD1. Trimming at V came to 5 bases and at J to 0 bases, leaving 6 bases not matched to a gene. There are 16 residues in the CDR3. Germline CDR1 SGDLS, CDR2 YYNGEE. In DNA, the CDR3 is TGTGCCAGCAGAGGACAGGGGGCCTCACCTAACTATGGCTACACCTTC. Protein: CASRGQGASPNYGYTF.

This clone showed up just once. V usage is TRBV5-4 and J usage is TRBJ2-1; D is uncertain. V gave up 1 base and J gave up 0 bases, with 11 bases separating them. The CDR3 covers 16 residues. The germline CDR1 and CDR2 sequences are SGHNT and YYREEE (reference sequence). The CDR3 DNA reads as TGTGCCAGCAGCTTGATGTCCCTGAGCTCCTACAATGAGCAGTTCTTC. It specifies CASSLMSLSSYNEQFF.

The chain recombines TRBV5-4 with TRBJ2-5; the match to TRBD2 covers 16 bases. With V trimmed by 4 bases and J by 5 bases, 11 bases remained unmatched. Looked up from germline, CDR1 is SGHNT and CDR2 is YYREEE (reference sequence). The CDR3 consists of 18 residues. The CDR3 bases are TGTGCCAGCAGCCAGGGGACTAGCGGGGGGGCCTTGATGGAGACCCAGTACTTC. It is translated as CASSQGTSGGALMETQYF.

In this sample, this clone turned up a few times. The chain couples TRBV11-3 to TRBJ2-3, with 7 bases matching TRBD1. CDR3 length equals 14 residues. With 5 bases clipped from V and 1 base from J, the junction kept 3 bases outside the gene matches. Germline CDR1 SGHNT, CDR2 YENEEA. CDR3 DNA: TGTGCCAGCAGCCGAGGACAGGGCACAGATACGCAGTATTTT. As protein: CASSRGQGTDTQYF.

This clone turned up a few times. The V call is TRBV6-6, the J call TRBJ2-2; a weak D match, TRBD1 (5 bases). CDR1 MNHNY and CDR2 SVGAGI come from the germline V gene (reference sequence). Trimming pared 6 bases from V and 6 bases from J, leaving 17 bases between. The CDR3 extends over 15 amino acids. CDR3 residues: CASSSAGQGAGELFF. CDR3 DNA: TGTGCCAGCAGCTCGGCTGGGCAAGGGGCCGGGGAGCTGTTTTTT.

The J gene is TRBJ1-2, the V gene TRBV28; TRBD1 is a possible D gene (6 bases). This CDR3 contains 14 residues. Trimming stripped 2 bases from V and 7 bases from J, with 14 bases between. CDR1 is MDHEN, CDR2 SYDVKM, per germline. The DNA for the CDR3 is TGTGCCAGCAGTTTAAGTCGGACAGTCTGTGGCTACACCTTC. Protein product: CASSLSRTVCGYTF.

The chain carries TRBV5-1 and TRBJ2-1, with TRBD2 identical over 8 bases. The CDR3 has 14 amino acids. V dropped 1 base and J dropped 6; count of bases not matched to a gene: 3. Germline loops: CDR1 SGHRS, CDR2 YFSETQ. This CDR3 reads CASSLTGTSNEQFF. The CDR3, as DNA: TGCGCCAGCAGCTTGACCGGGACTAGCAATGAGCAGTTCTTC.

The V and J genes are TRBV15 and TRBJ2-1, with 9 bases fitting TRBD2. V dropped 7 bases and J dropped 8; count of bases not matched to a gene: 21. This CDR3 region has 18 residues. Germline CDR1 LNHNV, CDR2 YYDKDF (reference sequence). CDR3 region: CATTSNYAAGGPEDEQFF. In DNA form, the CDR3 reads TGTGCCACCACCTCAAACTATGCGGCGGGAGGGCCGGAGGATGAGCAGTTCTTC.

The chain has TRBV6-5 and TRBJ1-4; D gene ambiguous. The CDR3 covers 16 residues. V shed 2 bases and J shed 0 bases, with 10 bases lying between them. The V gene's germline CDR1 is MNHEY and CDR2 SVGAGI. The CDR3 sequence is CASSYALGATNEKLFF. The CDR3 nucleotides read TGTGCCAGCAGTTACGCCCTGGGAGCAACTAATGAAAAACTGTTTTTT.

This clone appeared once. V usage is TRBV6-1 and J usage is TRBJ2-7; 10 positions match TRBD2. V trimming: 8 bases; J trimming: 7 bases; junction bases outside the gene matches: 11. Per the germline V gene, CDR1 is MNHNS and CDR2 is SASEGT. This CDR3 is built from 14 residues. CDR3 loop: CASLGLAWTAEQYF. The CDR3 coding sequence is TGTGCCAGCCTGGGACTAGCGTGGACCGCGGAGCAGTACTTC.

A note on this clone: The same CDR3 arises from other DNA sequences in this sample as well. The genes are TRBV4-2 and TRBJ1-1, with D maybe TRBD1 (6 bases). CDR1 and CDR2 (germline): LGHNA, YNFKEQ. This CDR3 contains 12 residues. Between the trimmed V and J ends, which lost 0 bases and 10 bases, there was a span of 9 bases. This chain's CDR3 is CASSQETGRAFF. CDR3 DNA: TGTGCCAGCAGCCAAGAGACAGGTAGAGCTTTCTTT.

This clone has more than one count but fewer than ten. The chain couples TRBV18 to TRBJ2-1; possibly TRBD2 for D (5 bases). CDR1 KGHSH and CDR2 LQKENI come from the germline V gene. This CDR3 region has 16 residues. V lost 0 bases, J lost 9 bases, and 18 bases lay in between. The CDR3: CASSPPGPGIGGEQFF. The CDR3 nucleotides read TGTGCCAGCTCACCACCGGGTCCCGGGATAGGCGGTGAGCAGTTCTTC.

This clone was observed a single time. The chain is built from TRBV28 and TRBJ2-7; TRBD2 matches 14 bases. The CDR3 is 17 amino acids. CDR1 MDHEN and CDR2 SYDVKM come from the germline V gene. V lost 4 bases to trimming and J lost 3 bases; unmatched junction nucleotides: 8. For the CDR3, the DNA is TGTGCCAGCAGTTGGGGGACTAGCGGGGGACTGAACTACGAGCAGTACTTC. Protein product: CASSWGTSGGLNYEQYF.